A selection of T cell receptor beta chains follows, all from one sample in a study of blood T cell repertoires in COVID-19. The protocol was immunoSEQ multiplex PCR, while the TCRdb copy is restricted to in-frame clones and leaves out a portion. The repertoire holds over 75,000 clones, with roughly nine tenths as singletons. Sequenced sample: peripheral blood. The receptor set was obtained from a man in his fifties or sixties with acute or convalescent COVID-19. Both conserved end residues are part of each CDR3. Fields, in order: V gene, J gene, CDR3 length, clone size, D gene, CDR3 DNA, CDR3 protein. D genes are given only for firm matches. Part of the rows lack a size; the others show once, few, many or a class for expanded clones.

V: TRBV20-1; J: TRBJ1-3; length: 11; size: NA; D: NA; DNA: TGCAGTGCCGAGACGAGGAACACCATATATTTT; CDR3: CSAETRNTIYF
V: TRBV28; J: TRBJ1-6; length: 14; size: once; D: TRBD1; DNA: TGTGCCAGCAGGCTAGGACAGGGGAATTCACCCCTCCACTTT; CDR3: CASRLGQGNSPLHF
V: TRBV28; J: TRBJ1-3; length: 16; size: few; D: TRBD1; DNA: TGTGCCAGCAGCCGGGGACAGGGTTACTCTGGAAACACCATATATTTT; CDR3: CASSRGQGYSGNTIYF
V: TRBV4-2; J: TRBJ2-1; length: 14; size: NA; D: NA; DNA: TGTGCCAGCAGCCAAGATGGGGCGGTACATGAGCAGTTCTTC; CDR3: CASSQDGAVHEQFF
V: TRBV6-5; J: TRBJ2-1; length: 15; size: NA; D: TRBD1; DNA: TGTGCCAGCAGCAGTGACAGGGGAAGAGGCAATGAGCAGTTCTTC; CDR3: CASSSDRGRGNEQFF
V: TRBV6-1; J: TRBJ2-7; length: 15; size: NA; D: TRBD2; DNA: TGTGCCAGCAGTGAAGGACTAGCGAATTCCTACGAGCAGTACTTC; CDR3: CASSEGLANSYEQYF
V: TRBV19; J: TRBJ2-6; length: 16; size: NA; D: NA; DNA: TGTGCCAGTAGTACCGGACACCTCTCTGGGGCCAACGTCCTGACTTTC; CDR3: CASSTGHLSGANVLTF
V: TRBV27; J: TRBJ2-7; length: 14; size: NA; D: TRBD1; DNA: TGTGCCAGCAGTCCGGACAGGATCGCCTACGAGCAGTACTTC; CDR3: CASSPDRIAYEQYF
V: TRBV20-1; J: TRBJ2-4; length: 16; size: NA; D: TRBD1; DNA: TGCAGTGCTAGTCTGGGACAGGCGGCCACAGGAGACATTCAGTACTTC; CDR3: CSASLGQAATGDIQYF
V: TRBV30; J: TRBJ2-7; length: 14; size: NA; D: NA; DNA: TGTGCCTGGAGCCCTTTCTACAGGTTCGGCGAGCAGTACTTC; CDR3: CAWSPFYRFGEQYF
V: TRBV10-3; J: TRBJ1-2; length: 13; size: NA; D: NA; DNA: TGTGCCATCAGTAGACAGAGACTTTATGGCTACACCTTC; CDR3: CAISRQRLYGYTF
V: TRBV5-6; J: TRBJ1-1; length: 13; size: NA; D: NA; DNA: TGTGCCAGCAGCTTCGACAGAAACACTGAAGCTTTCTTT; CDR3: CASSFDRNTEAFF
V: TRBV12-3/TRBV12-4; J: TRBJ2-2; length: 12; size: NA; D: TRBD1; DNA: TGTGCCAGCAGCCTGGGACAGGGGGAGCTGTTTTTT; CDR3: CASSLGQGELFF
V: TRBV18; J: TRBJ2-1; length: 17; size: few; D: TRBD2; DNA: TGTGCCAGCTCACCGGCCGGGGGACTAGCGGGCTACAATGAGCAGTTCTTC; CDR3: CASSPAGGLAGYNEQFF
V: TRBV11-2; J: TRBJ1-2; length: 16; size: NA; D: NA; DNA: TGTGCCAGCAGCCCCAACCGACTTCTCGGGGGCTATGGCTACACCTTC; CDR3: CASSPNRLLGGYGYTF
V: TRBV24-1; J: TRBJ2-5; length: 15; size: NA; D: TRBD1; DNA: TGTGCCACCAGTGATTCCGGACAGGGTGGGGAGACCCAGTACTTC; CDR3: CATSDSGQGGETQYF
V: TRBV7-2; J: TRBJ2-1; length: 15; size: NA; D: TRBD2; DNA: TGTGCCAGCAGCTTAGGTACTAGCGGGAGCAATGAGCAGTTCTTC; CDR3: CASSLGTSGSNEQFF
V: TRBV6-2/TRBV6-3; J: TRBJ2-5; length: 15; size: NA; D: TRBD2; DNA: TGTGCCAGCAGTTACCGGAGCGGGAGAAAGGAGACCCAGTACTTC; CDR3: CASSYRSGRKETQYF
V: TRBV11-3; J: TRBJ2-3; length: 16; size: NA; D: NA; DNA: TGTGCCAGCAGCTTAGATCAGGCTAGCGGCACAGATACGCAGTATTTT; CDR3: CASSLDQASGTDTQYF
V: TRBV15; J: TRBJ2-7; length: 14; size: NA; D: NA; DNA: TGTGCCACCAGCAGAAGGACACTCACCTACGAGCAGTACTTC; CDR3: CATSRRTLTYEQYF
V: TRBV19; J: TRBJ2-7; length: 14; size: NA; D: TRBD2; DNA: TGTGCCAGTGCTCAGCGGGAGGGATCCTACGAGCAGTACTTC; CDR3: CASAQREGSYEQYF
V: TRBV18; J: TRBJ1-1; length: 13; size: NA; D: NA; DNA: TGTGCCAGCTCAGCTTCAGAGAACACTGAAGCTTTCTTT; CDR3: CASSASENTEAFF
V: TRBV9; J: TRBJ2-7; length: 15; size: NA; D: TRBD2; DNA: TGTGCCAGCAGCGGAAGCGGGAGCCGAGGGGGGGAGCAGTACTTC; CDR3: CASSGSGSRGGEQYF
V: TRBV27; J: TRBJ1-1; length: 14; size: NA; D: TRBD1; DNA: TGTGCCAGCAGTCCCACCGGGACAGGGGCTCGTAAGATCTTT; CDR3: CASSPTGTGARKIF